Detailed here is one TCR beta chain. Its antigen remains unidentified. There are no base qualities to consult, and no much larger clone falls within one base. The germline V gene gives CDR1 as MGHRA and CDR2 as YSYEKL. At the junction V is shortened by 5 bases and J by 3 bases; bases outside the gene matches: 15. The CDR3, from cysteine to phenylalanine, totals 17 residues. The kept DNA is CDR3 alone, 51 bases in frame from the first base. CEF-cultured naive and memory CD4+ T cell DNA received survey-level immunoSEQ TCR-beta sequencing. The published analysis was carried out like this. During preprocessing, nonproductive sequences were removed, along with CDR3s that did not begin with C, did not end with F or W, or were shorter than 7 amino acids. Antigen-specific clonotypes were called with the MANAFEST web app, based on expansion relative to reference and other culture wells. To be counted as positive, a clone had to show significant expansion compared with the reference culture, at an FDR below 0.05, in 2 of 3 replicate wells. For a clone to be considered positive, significant expansion relative to all other tandem wells and an odds ratio above 5 were also required. Cultured and uncultured naive and memory CD4+ repertoires were searched for CDR3s previously identified as spike- and CEF-reactive. CDR3 homology was quantified as pairwise Levenshtein distance, calculated with the stringdist R package after three terminal residues were trimmed from each end. TCRdb provides this immuneACCESS table in a form limited to in-frame rearrangements. Some clones are lacking; in checked studies, under half of them reflect an unresolved V gene, and why the rest are absent is not known. The V and J calls and clone size are taken from that table; D and trimming were inferred from the DNA. Across this sample there are 43,000 or so clones, with approximately 80% seen only once. The ten most abundant clones make up over 1.1% of the sample.

The entry originates in a study of CD4 T cells in relation to SARS-CoV-2 and coronaviruses (dated by TCRdb to about 2021). At the level of the whole study: In the ViraFEST assay, PBMCs were grown with antigen for 10 to 11 days, and TCR beta CDR3s were then sequenced to identify antigen-specific clonal expansions. Across all 12 patients in the convalescent cohort, the median age was about 42 years, with a range of roughly 20 to 80 years. Of the approximately twelve convalescent patients, 8 were male and 4 were female, and two of the subjects were Hispanic. A different TCR-beta assay, based on Illumina, was used to sequence expansion assays from other donors in the study. Using patient-derived lymphoblastoid cell lines, the shared crossreactive spike epitopes were mapped to their HLA restriction. Memory CD4+ T cell crossreactivity between SARS-CoV-2 and common cold coronavirus spike proteins was assessed at the TCR clonotype level in the study. The Adaptive Biotechnologies TCR-sequencing kit was used to sequence samples from a few pre-COVID donors and the naive versus memory experiments, while other data came from Illumina-based sequencing.

To separate naive from memory CD4+ T cells, cryopreserved PBMCs first underwent CD4 enrichment and then EasySep naive CD4+ T cell enrichment. For roughly eleven days, sorted naive or memory CD4+ T cells (about 10^5) were cultured at a 1:1 ratio with T cell-depleted PBMCs and CEF peptides. Each peptide culture condition was generally run in triplicate replicate wells. PBMCs were isolated from leukapheresis product or whole blood by Ficoll-Paque PLUS gradient centrifugation. PBMCs were either used fresh in the expansion assay or cryopreserved at -140 degrees C. The QIAamp Micro DNA Kit was used to extract genomic DNA from the CD4+ T cells. What the work shows at the level of the full study, not this receptor alone: In about 60% of donors, memory CD4+ clonotypes turned up that crossrecognized SARS-CoV-2 and at least one common cold coronavirus spike. Naive versus memory sequencing indicated the assay detects memory recall responses rather than primary responses primed during culture. Pre-pandemic and post-infection samples were not both contributed by any donor, so tracing of the source of pre-existing responses was limited. Since the crossreactivity analysis centred on spike protein, crossreactivity against other viral proteins was not assessed. Crossreactive clones showed significantly weaker SARS-CoV-2-driven expansion than monoreactive clones, consistent with antigenic imprinting. The study was limited by small numbers of patients and tested TCRs.

This sequence was found in an adult with COVID-19. Sequenced sample: naive CD4+ T cells from PBMCs, cultured in vitro. What this sample's cell subset or site label stands for: naive CD4+ T cells isolated by negative enrichment. The rearrangement joined TRBV4-1 to TRBJ2-5; 7 middle bases align to TRBD2. The CDR3 region has the sequence CASSKRPWAGDEETQYF. The DNA is as follows: TGCGCCAGCAGCAAACGACCTTGGGCGGGAGACGAAGAGACCCAGTACTTC.